These 23 T cell receptor beta chains originate from one sample sequenced in a study of cytomegalovirus exposure and HLA in healthy donors. Use of 60 Vbeta and 13 Jbeta primers characterized the PCR. Measured with immunoSEQ multiplex PCR; TCRdb has only the in-frame clones, and not every one. The sample consists of hundreds of thousands of clones, 76% of them appearing once. Sample: PBMCs. The receptors shown here come from a man aged 18 to 30 in good health and CMV-seronegative.

The chain has TRBV6-1 and TRBJ2-1; tentatively, D is TRBD1 (7 bases). The ends were cut back, 3 bases at V and 9 bases at J, with 18 bases in the middle. CDR3 length: 15 amino acids. From germline, CDR1 is MNHNS and CDR2 SASEGT. The CDR3 region is CASSDMAGQISEQFF. The DNA for the CDR3 is TGTGCCAGCAGTGATATGGCGGGACAGATTAGTGAGCAGTTCTTC.

The chain couples TRBV28 to TRBJ1-2, with D maybe TRBD1 (6 bases). CDR3 length equals 14 residues. V lost 6 bases, J lost 8 bases, and 19 bases lay in between. CDR1 is MDHEN and CDR2 is SYDVKM in the germline V gene. CDR3 sequence reads: CASRIIQGAGGYTF. The CDR3 DNA sequence: TGTGCCAGCAGGATAATACAGGGAGCTGGGGGCTACACCTTC.

The chain couples TRBV6-5 to TRBJ2-5, with 7 nucleotides matching TRBD1. The end of the DNA aligns better with TRBJ2-7, so the J call may be wrong. The CDR3 is 14 amino acids. In germline, CDR1 is MNHEY, CDR2 SVGAGI. Written as DNA, the CDR3 is TGTGCCAGCAGTAGGACGGGACAGATCTACGAGCAGTACTTC. It codes for CASSRTGQIYEQYF.

This chain uses TRBV10-2 with TRBJ1-1; D not resolved. CDR3 size: 15 residues. Trimming cost V 0 bases and J 3 bases, with 11 bases left between them. CDR1 and CDR2 (germline): WSHSY, SAAADI. CDR3 region: CASSESEAGYTEAFF. CDR3 nucleotides: TGCGCCAGCAGTGAGTCGGAGGCGGGTTACACTGAAGCTTTCTTT.

The rearrangement joins TRBV4-1 to TRBJ2-5; perhaps TRBD2 as D (5 bases). CDR1 and CDR2 from the germline V gene are MGHRA and YSYEKL. The CDR3 covers 14 residues. The ends were cut back, 1 base at V and 5 bases at J, with 11 bases in the middle. CDR3 in amino acids: CASSQGRRVETQYF. CDR3 coding DNA: TGCGCCAGCAGCCAAGGGAGGCGGGTGGAGACCCAGTACTTC.

The V and J genes are TRBV2 and TRBJ2-7; 7 bases are a match to TRBD1. V lost 8 bases, J lost 2 bases, and 6 bases stayed unmatched. The CDR3 is 13 residues long. Germline CDR1 reads SNHLY; CDR2 reads FYNNEI. The CDR3 is CASEEGGTYEQYF. The CDR3 DNA sequence: TGTGCCAGCGAAGAAGGGGGCACCTACGAGCAGTACTTC.

This chain links TRBV2 with TRBJ2-5, with 7 positions matching TRBD2. From germline, CDR1 is SNHLY and CDR2 FYNNEI. Trimming removed 3 bases from V and 5 bases from J; junction bases left unmatched: 6. The CDR3 is 14 residues long. In DNA form, the CDR3 reads TGTGCCAGCAGTGACGTGGGGAGGGGTGAGACCCAGTACTTC. Translating it yields CASSDVGRGETQYF.

The chain carries TRBV27 and TRBJ2-7; tentatively, D is TRBD1 (6 bases). The CDR3 has 18 amino acids. CDR1 and CDR2 (germline): MNHEY, SMNVEV (reference sequence). Trimming cost V 0 bases and J 1 base, with 19 bases left between them. CDR3: CASSLSVRGPGQSYEQYF. The DNA for the CDR3 is TGTGCCAGCAGTTTATCTGTTCGCGGGCCGGGACAATCCTACGAGCAGTACTTC.

The rearrangement links TRBV30 to TRBJ2-2; maybe TRBD1 (5 bases). There are 15 residues in the CDR3. Per the germline V gene, CDR1 is GTSNPN and CDR2 is SVGIG (reference sequence). V was cut by 2 bases and J by 3 bases, with 13 bases left in between. CDR3 loop: CAWSLRGSDTGELFF. The CDR3 nucleotides are TGTGCCTGGAGTTTAAGGGGCTCGGACACCGGGGAGCTGTTTTTT.

There are a few counts of this clone. CDR3 residues: CASRAQGSFNQPQHF. CDR3 in DNA: TGTGCCAGCAGGGCACAGGGGTCCTTCAATCAGCCCCAGCATTTT. V usage is TRBV28 and J usage is TRBJ1-5; 7 positions match TRBD1. The J segment lost 3 bases and the V segment lost 6 bases, leaving 8 bases of the junction unmatched. CDR3 length: 15 residues. CDR1 is MDHEN and CDR2 is SYDVKM in the germline V gene. Looking up the rest from reference TRBV28 and TRBJ1-5 gives the full variable domain: DVKVTQSSRYLVKRTGEKVFLECVQDMDHENMFWYRQDPGLGLRLIYFSYDVKMKEKGDIPEGYSVSREKKERFSLILESASTNQTSMYLCASRAQGSFNQPQHFGDGTRLSIL.

The gene calls are TRBV19 and TRBJ2-2, with D possibly being TRBD1 (6 bases). V was shortened by 7 bases and J by 4 bases, with 13 bases between the two germline ends. The CDR3 is 14 amino acids. The germline CDR1 and CDR2 sequences are LNHDA and SQIVND (reference sequence). CDR3 in DNA: TGTGCCAGTACGTCACAGGGCGGCACCGGGGAGCTGTTTTTT. Its protein product is CASTSQGGTGELFF.

The V and J genes are TRBV5-6 and TRBJ1-1; the D is unclear. Germline V CDR1 and CDR2: SGHDT, YYEEEE. The V end was cut by 5 bases, the J end by 2 bases, with 19 bases between. The CDR3 sequence is 16 residues long. Here the CDR3 reads CASRSRVKDYNTEAFF. The CDR3 DNA is TGTGCCAGCAGGTCCCGGGTGAAGGATTACAACACTGAAGCTTTCTTT.

This sequence joins TRBV30 and TRBJ1-2; D not certain. V was trimmed by 0 bases and J by 0 bases, leaving 11 bases between them. Germline V CDR1 and CDR2: GTSNPN, SVGIG (reference sequence). The CDR3 extends over 15 amino acids. CDR3 loop: CAWSVPGATNYGYTF. The DNA of the CDR3 is TGTGCCTGGAGTGTACCGGGAGCAACTAACTATGGCTACACCTTC.

The chain employs TRBV4-1 and TRBJ2-7; 8 bases fit TRBD1. Looked up from germline, CDR1 is MGHRA and CDR2 is YSYEKL. V dropped 6 bases and J dropped 0; count of bases not matched to a gene: 7. The CDR3 totals 15 residues. The CDR3 nucleotides are TGCGCCAGCAGTCCCGGGACAGGAAGCTCCTACGAGCAGTACTTC. Its translation is CASSPGTGSSYEQYF.

CDR3 loop: CASSSGLAGEYGTQYF. CDR3 DNA sequence: TGTGCCAGCAGCTCGGGACTAGCGGGAGAGTATGGTACGCAGTATTTT. The chain couples TRBV7-3 to TRBJ2-3; 14 nucleotides match TRBD2. In germline, CDR1 is SGHTA, CDR2 FQGTGA. After removal of 4 bases from V and 8 bases from J, the junction contained 8 bases not matched to a gene. There are 16 residues in the CDR3.

CDR3 in amino acids: CASSLGTSGSVEFF. The CDR3 bases are TGTGCCAGCAGCTTAGGCACTAGCGGGAGTGTTGAGTTCTTC. The V call is TRBV7-2, the J call TRBJ2-1; 11 nucleotides agree with TRBD2. CDR1 and CDR2 (germline): SGHTA, FQGNSA. Losses at the gene ends were 1 base for V and 14 bases for J; bases not matched to a gene: 7. The CDR3 totals 14 residues.

The chain couples TRBV5-4 to TRBJ2-3, with 7 nucleotides matching TRBD2. Germline V gives CDR1 SGHNT, CDR2 YYREEE (reference sequence). CDR3 length equals 17 residues. V lost 2 bases to trimming and J lost 3 bases; unmatched junction nucleotides: 12. The CDR3 coding sequence is TGTGCCAGCAGCTTACGGTTCGGCGGGAGTTCTACAGATACGCAGTATTTT. The encoded protein is CASSLRFGGSSTDTQYF.

The chain uses TRBV2 and TRBJ2-7, with 9 bases that match TRBD2. The germline gives CDR1 SNHLY, CDR2 FYNNEI. The V gene end was trimmed by 6 bases and the J gene end by 2 bases; junction bases not matched to a gene: 5. This CDR3 region has 14 residues. The CDR3 DNA reads TGTGCCAGCAGCTCGGTAGCGGGAGCCTACGAGCAGTACTTC. Translating gives CASSSVAGAYEQYF.

This chain joins TRBV28 and TRBJ2-7; tentative D call: TRBD1 (5 bases). With 5 bases removed from V and 5 bases from J, the gap between germline ends came to 10 bases. This CDR3 region has 12 residues. Germline values: CDR1 MDHEN, CDR2 SYDVKM. Here the CDR3 reads CASSPRQHEQYF. CDR3 sequence (DNA): TGTGCCAGCAGTCCGCGACAGCACGAGCAGTACTTC.

The chain links TRBV6-1 to TRBJ1-5, with TRBD1 identical over 7 bases. With 6 bases clipped from V and 4 bases from J, the junction kept 9 bases outside the gene matches. The CDR3 totals 15 residues. The germline gives CDR1 MNHNS, CDR2 SASEGT. As DNA, the CDR3 is TGTGCCAGCAGCGCCTGGGACAGTACGAATCAGCCCCAGCATTTT. Protein sequence: CASSAWDSTNQPQHF.

This rearrangement joins TRBV30 to TRBJ1-5; unclear D gene. This CDR3 is 14 amino acids long. Germline V gene data show CDR1 as GTSNPN and CDR2 as SVGIG (reference sequence). Trimming stripped 2 bases from V and 0 bases from J, with 8 bases between. CDR3 coding DNA: TGTGCCTGGAGTACGGGTTTTAGCAATCAGCCCCAGCATTTT. This translates into CAWSTGFSNQPQHF.

There are a few counts of this clone. V is TRBV7-9 and J is TRBJ2-1, with a weak D call TRBD1 (6 bases). V was cut by 7 bases and J by 4 bases, with 14 bases left in between. The germline V gene encodes CDR1 SEHNR and CDR2 FQNEAQ (reference sequence). The CDR3 is made up of 14 amino acids. The CDR3 here is CASTTLQGYNEQFF. CDR3 nucleotides: TGTGCCAGCACCACCCTTCAGGGGTACAATGAGCAGTTCTTC. Supplemented by reference TRBV7-9 and TRBJ2-1, the full variable domain reads DTGVSQNPRHKITKRGQNVTFRCDPISEHNRLYWYRQTLGQGPEFLTYFQNEAQLEKSRLLSDRFSAERPKGSFSTLEIQRTEQGDSAMYLCASTTLQGYNEQFFGPGTRLTVL.

V gene TRBV10-2 combines with J gene TRBJ2-7, with TRBD2 identical over 8 bases. J was trimmed by 1 base and V by 6 bases; bases with no gene match: 2. The CDR3 consists of 13 residues. Germline V gene data show CDR1 as WSHSY and CDR2 as SAAADI. CDR3 amino acids: CASRGTRSYEQYF. The CDR3, as DNA: TGCGCCAGCAGGGGGACTAGGTCCTACGAGCAGTACTTC.